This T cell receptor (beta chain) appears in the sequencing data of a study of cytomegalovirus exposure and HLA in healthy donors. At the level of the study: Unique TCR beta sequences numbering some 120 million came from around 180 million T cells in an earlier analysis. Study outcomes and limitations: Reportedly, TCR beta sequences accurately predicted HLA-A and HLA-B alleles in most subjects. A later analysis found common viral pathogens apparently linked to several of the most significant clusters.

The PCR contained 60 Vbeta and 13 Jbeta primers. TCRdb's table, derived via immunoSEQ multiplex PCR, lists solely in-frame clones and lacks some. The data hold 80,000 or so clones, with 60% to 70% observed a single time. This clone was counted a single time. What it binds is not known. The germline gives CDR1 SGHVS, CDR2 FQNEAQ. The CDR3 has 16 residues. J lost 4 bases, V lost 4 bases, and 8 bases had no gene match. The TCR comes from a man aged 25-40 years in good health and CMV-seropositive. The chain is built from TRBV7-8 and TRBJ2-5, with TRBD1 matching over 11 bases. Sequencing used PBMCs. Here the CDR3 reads CASSSRAGQGAETQYF. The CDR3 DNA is TGTGCCAGCAGCTCAAGGGCCGGACAGGGGGCAGAGACCCAGTACTTC. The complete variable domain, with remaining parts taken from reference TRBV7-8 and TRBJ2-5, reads GAGVSQSPRYKVAKRGQDVALRCDPISGHVSLFWYQQALGQGPEFLTYFQNEAQLDKSGLPSDRFFAERPEGSVSTLKIQRTQQEDSAVYLCASSSRAGQGAETQYFGPGTRLLVL.